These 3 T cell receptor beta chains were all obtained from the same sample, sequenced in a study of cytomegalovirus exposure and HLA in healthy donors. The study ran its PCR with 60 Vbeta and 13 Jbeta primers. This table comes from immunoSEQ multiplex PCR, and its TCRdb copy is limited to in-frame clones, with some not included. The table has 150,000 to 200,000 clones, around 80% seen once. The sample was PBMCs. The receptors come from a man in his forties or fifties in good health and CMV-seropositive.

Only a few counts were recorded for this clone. The CDR3 spells CASSLDPEYQETQYF. The CDR3 DNA is TGTGCCAGCAGCCTAGACCCGGAGTACCAAGAGACCCAGTACTTC. This chain connects TRBV7-3 to TRBJ2-5; no clear D gene. The CDR3 runs 15 residues. The V and J ends lost 5 bases and 0 bases respectively, with 13 bases between them. The germline V gene encodes CDR1 SGHTA and CDR2 FQGTGA.

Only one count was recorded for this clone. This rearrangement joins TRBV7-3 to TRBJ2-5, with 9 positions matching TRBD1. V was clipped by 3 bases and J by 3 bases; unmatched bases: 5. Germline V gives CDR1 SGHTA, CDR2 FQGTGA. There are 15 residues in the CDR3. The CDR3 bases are TGTGCCAGCAGCTTGACAGGGGGATATGAAGAGACCCAGTACTTC. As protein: CASSLTGGYEETQYF.

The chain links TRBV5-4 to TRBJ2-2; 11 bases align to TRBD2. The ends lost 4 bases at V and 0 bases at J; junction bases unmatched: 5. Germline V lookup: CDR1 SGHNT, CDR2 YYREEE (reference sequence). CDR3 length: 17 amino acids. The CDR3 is CASSKGLAESNTGELFF. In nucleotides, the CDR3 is TGTGCCAGCAGCAAGGGACTAGCGGAGTCGAACACCGGGGAGCTGTTTTTT.